This TCR beta chain came from a study of cytomegalovirus exposure and HLA in healthy donors. The CDR3 contains 14 residues. The germline V and J ends were trimmed by 5 bases and 4 bases, with 12 bases remaining between them. Germline CDR1 reads MNHEY; CDR2 reads SMNVEV (reference sequence). A multiplex PCR was run with 60 Vbeta primers and 13 Jbeta primers. The table came from immunoSEQ multiplex PCR; TCRdb's copy has only in-frame clones and leaves some out. The table includes 130,000 or so clones, roughly 79% detected once. The sample was PBMCs. The receptor was isolated from a man aged 25 to 40 in good health and CMV-seronegative. The V and J genes are TRBV27 and TRBJ1-5; D perhaps matches TRBD1 (6 bases). CDR3 sequence reads: CASSPLGTNQPQHF. CDR3 nucleotides: TGTGCCAGCAGTCCACTCGGGACAAATCAGCCCCAGCATTTT.